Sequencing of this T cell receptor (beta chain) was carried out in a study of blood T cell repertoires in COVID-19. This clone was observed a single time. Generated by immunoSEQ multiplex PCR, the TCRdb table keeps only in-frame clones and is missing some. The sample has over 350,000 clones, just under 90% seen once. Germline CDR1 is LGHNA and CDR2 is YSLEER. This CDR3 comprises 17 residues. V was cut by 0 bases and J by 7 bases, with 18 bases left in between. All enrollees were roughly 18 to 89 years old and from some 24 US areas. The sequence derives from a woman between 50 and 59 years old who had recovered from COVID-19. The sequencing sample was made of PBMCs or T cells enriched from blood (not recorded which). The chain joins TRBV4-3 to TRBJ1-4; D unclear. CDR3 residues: CASSQDRRAKGGEKLFF. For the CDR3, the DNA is TGCGCCAGCAGCCAAGATAGGAGGGCTAAAGGCGGTGAAAAACTGTTTTTT.